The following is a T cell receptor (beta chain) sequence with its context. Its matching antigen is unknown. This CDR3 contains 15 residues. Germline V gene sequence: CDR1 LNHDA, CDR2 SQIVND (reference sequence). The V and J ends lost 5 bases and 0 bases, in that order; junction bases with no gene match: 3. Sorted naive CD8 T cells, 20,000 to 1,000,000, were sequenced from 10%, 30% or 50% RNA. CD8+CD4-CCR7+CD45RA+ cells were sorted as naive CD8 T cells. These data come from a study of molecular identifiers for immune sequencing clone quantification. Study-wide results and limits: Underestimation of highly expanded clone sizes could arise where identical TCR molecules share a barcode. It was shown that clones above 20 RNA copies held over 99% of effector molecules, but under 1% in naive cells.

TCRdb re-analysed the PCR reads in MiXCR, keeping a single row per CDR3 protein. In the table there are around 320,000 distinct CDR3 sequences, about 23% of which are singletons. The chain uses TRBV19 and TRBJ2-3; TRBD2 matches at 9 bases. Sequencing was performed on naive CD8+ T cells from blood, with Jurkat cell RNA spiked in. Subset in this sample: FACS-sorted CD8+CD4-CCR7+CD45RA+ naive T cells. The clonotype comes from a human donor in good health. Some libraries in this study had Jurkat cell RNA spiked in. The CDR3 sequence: CASSERGASTDTQYF. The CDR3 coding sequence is TGTGCCAGTAGTGAGCGGGGGGCGAGCACAGATACGCAGTATTTT.